The T cell receptor beta chain described here comes from a study of shared clonotypes between healthy human individuals. Per the germline V gene, CDR1 is LNHNV and CDR2 is YYDKDF (reference sequence). CDR3 length equals 15 residues. Trimming stripped 1 base from V and 1 base from J, with 9 bases between. CD45RO-negative CD8 cells positively selected for CCR7 made up the naive population, which excluded terminally differentiated effector memory CD45RA+ cells. The method was immunoSEQ multiplex PCR; TCRdb's version includes in-frame clones alone and lacks a portion of them. The data show about 2.1 million clones, about 92% seen once.

The TCR originated in a young man in good health. Some clones in this sample may be carry-over from other donors' samples. The J gene is TRBJ2-3, the V gene TRBV15, with a possible D match to TRBD2 (6 bases). The sequenced material came from naive CD8+ T cells from PBMCs. CDR3 loop: CATSRGASGTDTQYF. The DNA for the CDR3 is TGTGCCACCAGCAGAGGGGCTAGCGGCACAGATACGCAGTATTTT. Looking up the rest from reference TRBV15 and TRBJ2-3 gives the full variable domain: DAMVIQNPRYQVTQFGKPVTLSCSQTLNHNVMYWYQQKSSQAPKLLFHYYDKDFNNEADTPDNFQSRRPNTSFCFLDIRSPGLGDTAMYLCATSRGASGTDTQYFGPGTRLTVL.